This T cell receptor (beta chain) came from a study of blood T cell repertoires in COVID-19 (dated by TCRdb to the early 2020s). With regard to the full study: The collaborator samples originated in the United States, Italy and Spain and spanned the acute and convalescent phases of COVID-19. The prospective study material was composed of cDNA or gDNA derived from T cells, B-cell-depleted T cells, or PBMCs. The dataset comprised deeply sampled blood TCRbeta repertoires from subjects exposed to, actively infected with, or recovered from COVID-19. The repertoires were made available in a free public database intended to serve as a resource for research on the immune response to SARS-CoV-2. The samples were drawn from two sources: the first 160 participants of the ongoing ImmuneRACE study, and over 1,000 subjects contributed by 6 global collaborators. A de-identified subject ID, COVID-19 status, age in years and sex were almost always included in the sample metadata. Where available, HLA class I and class II types were obtained from metadata supplied by the sample provider rather than from assay-based typing.

Including cysteine and phenylalanine, the CDR3 has 15 amino acids. Just the 45-base CDR3 DNA is kept, in frame starting at base 1. The V end gives up 3 bases and the J end 3 bases, leaving 2 bases in the junction not matched to a gene. CDR1 and CDR2, looked up from the germline V gene (reference sequence), are SEHNR and FQNEAQ. TCRbeta CDR3 regions were amplified from genomic DNA by means of the immunoSEQ Assay, a bias-controlled multiplex PCR. The original pipeline was this. Within the assay, amplification of reference gene primers was used to estimate how many nucleated cells each sample contained. To quantify the absolute abundance of each unique TCRbeta CDR3 rearrangement, sequence reads were collapsed and filtered. For each sample, productive Simpson clonality was calculated by taking the square root of Simpson's diversity index across productive rearrangements. The table comes from immuneACCESS by way of TCRdb, which keeps in-frame sequences with V and J called. Part of the clones is missing from these tables; in studies checked, under half for an unresolved V gene and the rest for unknown reasons. Clone size and the V and J calls come from that table; the DNA yielded D and trimming. A total of fewer than 150,000 clones appear in this sample, about 74% of them only once. The ten largest clones take up 6.2% of the sample.

Results the study describes overall, beyond this receptor: The quantity of clinical and demographic metadata differed by source and by participant and was supplied without curation.

The collaborating institutions used their own protocols to collect whole blood in K2EDTA tubes. For TCRbeta analysis, collaborators shipped samples as frozen whole blood, isolated PBMCs, or DNA extracted from either of those sample types. Comment on this clone: The specificity of this receptor is unknown. Per-base qualities were not stored, and no clone one base away is much larger.

Sequences were obtained from peripheral blood. This clonotype was sampled from a man between 65 and 85 years old with acute or convalescent COVID-19. The rearranged segments are TRBV7-9 and TRBJ2-2; 9 junctional bases match TRBD2. The CDR3 in this case is CASSFVAGDTGELFF. In nucleotide form, the sequence is TGTGCCAGCAGCTTTGTAGCGGGAGACACCGGGGAGCTGTTTTTT.